The clone carrying this T cell receptor (beta chain) was observed a handful of times. Its specificity is not known. This record belongs to a study of cytomegalovirus exposure and HLA in healthy donors. Study-level results: TCR beta V- and J-gene trimming, according to a later analysis, was linked to a missense DCLRE1C variant. Later, an analysis showed that TCR beta chains associated with HLA were more clonally expanded than others that were equally common.

Deletions cut 1 base from V and 6 bases from J, with 13 bases between. Looked up from germline, CDR1 is SEHNR and CDR2 is FQNEAQ (reference sequence). This CDR3 is built from 14 residues. Researchers ran the PCR with 60 Vbeta and 13 Jbeta primers. Sequencing was performed with immunoSEQ multiplex PCR; in TCRdb, only in-frame clones are kept and a portion is missing. This table holds 120,000 or so clones, less than 85% found once. The chain links TRBV7-9 to TRBJ2-7; TRBD2 might be the D (6 bases). The receptor comes from a female donor in good health and CMV-seronegative. The material sequenced was PBMCs. The CDR3 coding sequence is TGTGCCAGCAGCTTAGATATGACTAGTGGCGAGCAGTACTTC. Amino acid sequence: CASSLDMTSGEQYF.